The rows below give T cell receptor beta chains drawn from one sample of a study of T cell responses to AZD1222 COVID-19 vaccine. Profiled with immunoSEQ multiplex PCR; TCRdb holds only in-frame clones, not every one. Of about 68,000 clones listed, over 60% were seen once; the top ten hold about 12%. Source: peripheral blood, taken on day 0 of AZD1222 vaccination. These receptor sequences come from an adult in good health. Both conserved end residues are part of each CDR3. The order of the fields is V gene, clone size, D gene, J gene, CDR3 DNA, CDR3 protein. A D gene is named only where the DNA matches it firmly. Expanded clones get a size class; other rows say once, few or many, or leave the size out.

V gene: TRBV7-9; clone size: few; D gene: TRBD2; J gene: TRBJ2-7; CDR3 DNA: TGTGCCAGCAGCCGAATGGACAAGCGGGGGGTCTACGAGCAGTACTTC; CDR3 protein: CASSRMDKRGVYEQYF
V gene: TRBV19; clone size: NA; D gene: NA; J gene: TRBJ2-7; CDR3 DNA: TGTGCCAGTAGCCCCCAGGCATCCTACGAGCAGTACTTC; CDR3 protein: CASSPQASYEQYF
V gene: TRBV27; clone size: NA; D gene: NA; J gene: TRBJ2-7; CDR3 DNA: TGTGCCAGCAGTTTTTCGGGCTCCTACGAGCAGTACTTC; CDR3 protein: CASSFSGSYEQYF
V gene: TRBV7-9; clone size: NA; D gene: TRBD1; J gene: TRBJ1-2; CDR3 DNA: TGTGCCAGCAGCTTAGTACAGGGGGATGGCTACACCTTC; CDR3 protein: CASSLVQGDGYTF
V gene: TRBV4-1; clone size: NA; D gene: TRBD1; J gene: TRBJ1-2; CDR3 DNA: TGCGCCAGCAGCCAAGAACAGGGGGACGGAAACTATGGCTACACCTTC; CDR3 protein: CASSQEQGDGNYGYTF
V gene: TRBV12-5; clone size: once; D gene: NA; J gene: TRBJ2-5; CDR3 DNA: TGTGCTAGTGGTTTGGGGGTAGAGACCCAGTACTTC; CDR3 protein: CASGLGVETQYF
V gene: TRBV5-5; clone size: NA; D gene: NA; J gene: TRBJ1-1; CDR3 DNA: TGTGCCAGCAGCTTGCCCGGGGGTTACACTGAAGCTTTCTTT; CDR3 protein: CASSLPGGYTEAFF
V gene: TRBV30; clone size: once; D gene: TRBD2; J gene: TRBJ2-3; CDR3 DNA: TGTGCCTGGAGTGACGGGGGGTTCTTGGGAGATACGCAGTATTTT; CDR3 protein: CAWSDGGFLGDTQYF
V gene: TRBV25-1; clone size: NA; D gene: NA; J gene: TRBJ1-6; CDR3 DNA: TGTGCCAGCAGTGAATCGCGAATTCTTGGGGATTCACCCCTCCACTTT; CDR3 protein: CASSESRILGDSPLHF
V gene: TRBV20-1; clone size: NA; D gene: NA; J gene: TRBJ1-4; CDR3 DNA: TGCAGTGCTAGGGAGGAAAAACTGTTTTTT; CDR3 protein: CSAREEKLFF
V gene: TRBV6-1; clone size: NA; D gene: TRBD1; J gene: TRBJ1-2; CDR3 DNA: TGTGCCAGCAGTGTTGGGCTTGGGACAGCCCTCGTAAACTATGGCTACACCTTC; CDR3 protein: CASSVGLGTALVNYGYTF
V gene: TRBV7-2; clone size: NA; D gene: NA; J gene: TRBJ2-4; CDR3 DNA: TGTGCCAGCAGCTGGGGGGACGCCAAAAACATTCAGTACTTC; CDR3 protein: CASSWGDAKNIQYF
V gene: TRBV9; clone size: NA; D gene: NA; J gene: TRBJ1-4; CDR3 DNA: TGTGCCAGCAGCGTAGATCTGGGACAACCTAATGAAAAACTGTTTTTT; CDR3 protein: CASSVDLGQPNEKLFF
V gene: TRBV18; clone size: once; D gene: TRBD2; J gene: TRBJ2-1; CDR3 DNA: TGTGCCAGCTCACTAGGGACTAGCGGTTACAATGAGCAGTTCTTC; CDR3 protein: CASSLGTSGYNEQFF
V gene: TRBV30; clone size: NA; D gene: NA; J gene: TRBJ2-7; CDR3 DNA: TGTGCCTGGAGTGCACCTAGACAACTAGTCTACGAGCAGTACTTC; CDR3 protein: CAWSAPRQLVYEQYF
V gene: TRBV9; clone size: NA; D gene: NA; J gene: TRBJ1-4; CDR3 DNA: TGTGCCAGCAGCCCCCAGGCGTCTAATGAAAAACTGTTTTTT; CDR3 protein: CASSPQASNEKLFF
V gene: TRBV18; clone size: NA; D gene: NA; J gene: TRBJ1-2; CDR3 DNA: TGTGCCAGCTCACTAGTTCGGGAGTATGGCTACACCTTC; CDR3 protein: CASSLVREYGYTF
V gene: TRBV11-3; clone size: NA; D gene: NA; J gene: TRBJ2-3; CDR3 DNA: TGTGCCAGCAGCTCTATGCCGGGTCTTGCAGATACGCAGTATTTT; CDR3 protein: CASSSMPGLADTQYF
V gene: TRBV2; clone size: NA; D gene: TRBD1; J gene: TRBJ2-7; CDR3 DNA: TGTGCCAGCAGTGGGGGGGTCGGGACAGGGATGTCCTACGAGCAGTACTTC; CDR3 protein: CASSGGVGTGMSYEQYF
V gene: TRBV19; clone size: NA; D gene: NA; J gene: TRBJ1-5; CDR3 DNA: TGTGCCAGTAGTATAGCAGGGACCGGGCAGCCCCAGCATTTT; CDR3 protein: CASSIAGTGQPQHF
V gene: TRBV19; clone size: NA; D gene: TRBD1; J gene: TRBJ2-7; CDR3 DNA: TGTGCCAGTAGCCTCTCCGGGACAGGGCCCTACGAGCAGTACTTC; CDR3 protein: CASSLSGTGPYEQYF
V gene: TRBV30; clone size: NA; D gene: TRBD2; J gene: TRBJ2-1; CDR3 DNA: TGTGCCTGGACTCGGGCGGGGGGGAGCTCCTACAATGAGCAGTTCTTC; CDR3 protein: CAWTRAGGSSYNEQFF
V gene: TRBV19; clone size: few; D gene: TRBD1; J gene: TRBJ1-1; CDR3 DNA: TGTGCCAGTAAGACAGGGGGCACTGAAGCTTTCTTT; CDR3 protein: CASKTGGTEAFF
V gene: TRBV10-3; clone size: once; D gene: TRBD1; J gene: TRBJ2-1; CDR3 DNA: TGTGCCATCAGCGGACAGGTCGACAATGAGCAGTTCTTC; CDR3 protein: CAISGQVDNEQFF